The next 27 T cell receptor beta chains were all read from a single sample in a study of patients and donors after allogeneic stem cell transplantation. Each CDR3 protein gets one entry after TCRdb re-called the RT-PCR reads with MiXCR. The profile shows hundreds of thousands of distinct CDR3 sequences, 16% of them singletons. Material for sequencing was blood, either unsorted or a sorted T cell fraction (not recorded which). Receptors originate from a human donor who was either an allogeneic HSCT recipient or a stem cell or donor lymphocyte infusion donor (not recorded which). It is not recorded whose cells these are; they may come from a transplant donor.

This clonotype was counted a few times. The V gene is TRBV30, the J gene TRBJ1-3, with D perhaps TRBD1 (5 bases). Germline V CDR1 and CDR2: GTSNPN, SVGIG (reference sequence). CDR3 length: 15 amino acids. V was cut by 4 bases and J by 2 bases, with 15 bases left in between. The CDR3, as DNA: TGTGCCTGGACCCTGGGGGGTACCGCTGGAAACACCATATATTTT. This codes for CAWTLGGTAGNTIYF.

This clonotype turned up a few times. This chain connects TRBV5-6 to TRBJ1-1, with D perhaps matching TRBD1 (6 bases). V shed 0 bases and J shed 0 bases, with 9 bases lying between them. Germline V CDR1 and CDR2: SGHDT, YYEEEE. The CDR3 spans 15 residues. CDR3 sequence reads: CASSLGTEMNTEAFF. The CDR3 DNA reads as TGTGCCAGCAGCTTGGGGACAGAGATGAACACTGAAGCTTTCTTT.

This clonotype appeared a few times. The chain employs TRBV12-3 or TRBV12-4 and TRBJ2-3; tentatively, D is TRBD2 (6 bases). V lost 6 bases to trimming and J lost 1 base, with 17 bases between them. This CDR3 region has 16 residues. CDR3 amino acids: CASRGTRGWGTDTQYF. CDR3 nucleotides: TGTGCCAGCAGGGGGACTCGCGGGTGGGGCACAGATACGCAGTATTTT.

This clonotype showed up many times. This sequence joins TRBV7-6 and TRBJ2-3; 8 nucleotides line up with TRBD2. J gave up 3 bases and V 3 bases, and 5 bases lay outside the gene matches. There are 15 residues in the CDR3. The germline V gene encodes CDR1 SGHVS and CDR2 FNYEAQ. This CDR3 is CASSFSGGATDTQYF. For the CDR3, the DNA is TGTGCCAGCAGCTTCAGCGGGGGAGCTACAGATACGCAGTATTTT.

The sample holds a few counts of this clonotype. The chain employs TRBV6-6 and TRBJ2-3; D ambiguous. Germline loops: CDR1 MNHNY, CDR2 SVGAGI (reference sequence). Trimming removed 4 bases at V and 4 bases at J, with 6 bases between. There are 12 residues in the CDR3. CDR3 DNA: TGTGCCAGCAGTTTGAAGCCAGATACGCAGTATTTT. Amino acid sequence: CASSLKPDTQYF.

This clonotype was recorded at least ten times. The chain carries TRBV27 and TRBJ2-3; tentative D call: TRBD1 (6 bases). Trimming left V 4 bases short and J 3 bases short, with 11 bases between. This CDR3 spans 14 amino acids. Germline V gene data show CDR1 as MNHEY and CDR2 as SMNVEV (reference sequence). The DNA of the CDR3 is TGTGCCAGCAGTTATCGCCAGGGGACAGATACGCAGTATTTT. Its translation: CASSYRQGTDTQYF.

J is TRBJ1-1 and V is TRBV12-3 or TRBV12-4; D ambiguous. Trimming removed 4 bases at V and 1 base at J, with 10 bases between. The length of the CDR3 is 14 residues. The CDR3 loop reads CASSSDPPNTEAFF. The CDR3 bases are TGTGCCAGCAGTTCGGATCCGCCGAACACTGAAGCTTTCTTT.

The table lists this clonotype with a few counts. The chain is built from TRBV6-1 and TRBJ1-6; unclear D gene. Germline V gives CDR1 MNHNS, CDR2 SASEGT. Trimming stripped 5 bases from V and 8 bases from J, with 7 bases between. The CDR3 extends over 12 amino acids. The CDR3 bases are TGTGCCAGCAGTCGGGATTATTCACCCCTCCACTTT. Its protein product is CASSRDYSPLHF.

The chain joins TRBV5-1 to TRBJ1-5, with D tentatively TRBD1 (6 bases). Germline V gene sequence: CDR1 SGHRS, CDR2 YFSETQ. The CDR3 extends over 15 amino acids. Trimming cost V 6 bases and J 6 bases, with 19 bases left between them. The CDR3 loop is CASTRDGGQGQPQHF. CDR3 bases: TGCGCCAGCACCCGAGATGGGGGGCAAGGTCAGCCCCAGCATTTT.

The gene calls are TRBV11-3 and TRBJ1-1; D ambiguous. Germline assignment: CDR1 SGHNT and CDR2 YENEEA. This CDR3 spans 16 amino acids. Trimming pared 5 bases from V and 0 bases from J, leaving 16 bases between. This CDR3 reads CASSVVSGVMNTEAFF. The DNA for the CDR3 is TGTGCCAGCAGCGTCGTTTCTGGGGTCATGAACACTGAAGCTTTCTTT. Based on the CDR3 plus reference TRBV11-3 and TRBJ1-1, the full variable domain is EAGVVQSPRYKIIEKKQPVAFWCNPISGHNTLYWYLQNLGQGPELLIRYENEEAVDDSQLPKDRFSAERLKGVDSTLKIQPAELGDSAVYLCASSVVSGVMNTEAFFGQGTRLTVV.

This clonotype was observed many times. The chain is built from TRBV5-1 and TRBJ1-4, with TRBD1 identical over 10 bases. The CDR3 sequence is 16 residues long. Germline V gives CDR1 SGHRS, CDR2 YFSETQ. J gave up 4 bases and V 4 bases, and 7 bases lay outside the gene matches. This CDR3 reads CASSTRTGGSNEKLFF. The CDR3 region has the DNA TGCGCCAGCAGCACCCGGACAGGGGGAAGTAATGAAAAACTGTTTTTT.

This sequence joins TRBV6-1 and TRBJ2-7; 7 nucleotides match TRBD2. This CDR3 is built from 16 residues. V lost 5 bases to trimming and J lost 2 bases; unmatched junction nucleotides: 12. CDR1 and CDR2 (germline): MNHNS, SASEGT. The CDR3 sequence: CASSNQDRGGAYEQYF. DNA for the CDR3: TGTGCCAGCAGTAACCAAGACCGGGGAGGGGCCTACGAGCAGTACTTC.

V and J are TRBV3-1 and TRBJ2-2; TRBD1 matches 9 bases. V shed 2 bases, J shed 1 base, and the junction held 8 bases outside the gene matches. The CDR3 runs 18 residues. Per the germline V gene, CDR1 is LGHDT and CDR2 is YNNKEL (reference sequence). The CDR3 nucleotides read TGTGCCAGCAGCCAAACAGGGGGCCGGTTAAGGAACACCGGGGAGCTGTTTTTT. It codes for CASSQTGGRLRNTGELFF. Drawing the rest from reference TRBV3-1 and TRBJ2-2, the complete variable domain is DTAVSQTPKYLVTQMGNDKSIKCEQNLGHDTMYWYKQDSKKFLKIMFSYNNKELIINETVPNRFSPKSPDKAHLNLHINSLELGDSAVYFCASSQTGGRLRNTGELFFGEGSRLTVL.

V gene TRBV20-1 combines with J gene TRBJ2-7, with D possibly called TRBD1 or TRBD2 (5 bases each). CDR3 length equals 11 residues. Germline values: CDR1 DFQATT, CDR2 SNEGSKA (reference sequence). For the CDR3, the DNA is TGCGGCCCCCGGGGCCACTACGAGCAGTACTTC. Protein product: CGPRGHYEQYF.

This clonotype was seen many times. This sequence joins TRBV7-3 and TRBJ2-3; D remains unclear. The V end was cut by 3 bases, the J end by 0 bases, with 7 bases between. The CDR3 totals 14 residues. Germline V gives CDR1 SGHTA, CDR2 FQGTGA. The CDR3 sequence: CASSLMGSTDTQYF. The CDR3 DNA sequence: TGTGCCAGCAGCTTGATGGGGAGCACAGATACGCAGTATTTT.

The table lists this clonotype with a few counts. The chain employs TRBV5-1 and TRBJ1-2; D is undetermined. Germline CDR1 SGHRS, CDR2 YFSETQ. V was pared by 0 bases and J by 4 bases, with 10 bases between. The CDR3 is 14 residues long. CDR3 bases: TGCGCCAGCAGCTTGGGGGTCGAGTTCTATGGCTACACCTTC. This encodes CASSLGVEFYGYTF. The full variable domain, in which reference TRBV5-1 and TRBJ1-2 provide the parts outside the CDR3, is KAGVTQTPRYLIKTRGQQVTLSCSPISGHRSVSWYQQTPGQGLQFLFEYFSETQRNKGNFPGRFSGRQFSNSRSEMNVSTLELGDSALYLCASSLGVEFYGYTFGSGTRLTVV.

The chain is built from TRBV4-1 and TRBJ2-7; TRBD2 aligns across 10 bases. Germline assignment: CDR1 MGHRA and CDR2 YSYEKL. This CDR3 is 16 amino acids long. V trimming: 1 base; J trimming: 0 bases; junction bases outside the gene matches: 3. The CDR3 DNA reads TGCGCCAGCAGCCAAGGAGTAGCGGGGGGCTCCTACGAGCAGTACTTC. This translates into CASSQGVAGGSYEQYF.

The chain joins TRBV6-1 to TRBJ1-1; unclear D gene. Germline V lookup: CDR1 MNHNS, CDR2 SASEGT. The CDR3 is made up of 16 amino acids. Trimming left V 5 bases short and J 1 base short, with 17 bases between. The CDR3 coding sequence is TGTGCCAGCAGTCGCCGCAGCTTACCCCCGAACACTGAAGCTTTCTTT. It specifies CASSRRSLPPNTEAFF.

The V gene is TRBV29-1, the J gene TRBJ1-1; maybe TRBD1 (6 bases). From germline, CDR1 is SQVTM and CDR2 ANQGSEA. This CDR3 region has 14 residues. The V end was cut by 4 bases, the J end by 1 base, with 13 bases between. The chain's CDR3 is CSVVRTVRNTEAFF. The CDR3 nucleotides read TGCAGCGTTGTCAGGACAGTTAGGAACACTGAAGCTTTCTTT. The variable domain in full, with the rest retrieved from reference TRBV29-1 and TRBJ1-1, is SAVISQKPSRDICQRGTSLTIQCQVDSQVTMMFWYRQQPGQSLTLIATANQGSEATYESGFVIDKFPISRPNLTFSTLTVSNMSPEDSSIYLCSVVRTVRNTEAFFGQGTRLTVV.

This clonotype was observed a handful of times. The chain combines TRBV5-6 with TRBJ2-7, with 9 nucleotides matching TRBD1. Germline V gene lookup returns CDR1 SGHDT and CDR2 YYEEEE. The CDR3 sequence is 15 residues long. J gave up 5 bases and V 5 bases, and 11 bases lay outside the gene matches. CDR3 protein: CASSPRGQGTHEQYF. The DNA for the CDR3 is TGTGCCAGCAGTCCCCGTGGACAGGGGACCCACGAGCAGTACTTC.

This clonotype was found many times. The chain carries TRBV12-3 or TRBV12-4 and TRBJ1-2; possible D gene TRBD1, 5 bases. The CDR3 length is 12 residues. With 6 bases removed from V and 7 bases from J, the gap between germline ends came to 12 bases. The CDR3 is CASRPQGLGYTF. The CDR3, as DNA: TGTGCCAGCAGACCGCAGGGTCTTGGCTACACCTTC.

This chain joins TRBV12-3 or TRBV12-4 and TRBJ1-1; D unresolved. This CDR3 is built from 11 residues. V gave up 6 bases and J gave up 8 bases, with 10 bases separating them. The CDR3 bases are TGTGCCAGCAGCTTCCGGGAAGAAGCTTTCTTT. As protein: CASSFREEAFF.

The CDR3 sequence: CSATPGLAGSDTQYF. For the CDR3, the DNA is TGCAGTGCTACGCCGGGACTAGCGGGTTCAGATACGCAGTATTTT. The chain uses TRBV20-1 and TRBJ2-3; TRBD2 matches 12 bases. Trimming took 4 bases from V and 4 from J; bases not matched to a gene: 6. CDR1 and CDR2 from the germline V gene are DFQATT and SNEGSKA (reference sequence). The CDR3 sequence is 15 residues long.

This clonotype occurred many times. The rearrangement joins TRBV20-1 to TRBJ2-3; D not resolved. Germline CDR1 DFQATT, CDR2 SNEGSKA (reference sequence). V dropped 3 bases and J dropped 0 bases, with 4 bases sitting between them. This CDR3 comprises 12 residues. CDR3 amino acids: CSASGSTDTQYF. Written as DNA, the CDR3 is TGCAGTGCTAGCGGGAGCACAGATACGCAGTATTTT.

This clonotype was detected a few times. The rearrangement links TRBV6-5 to TRBJ2-2; D could derive from TRBD1 or TRBD2 (6 bases each). Germline V lookup: CDR1 MNHEY, CDR2 SVGAGI. The CDR3 is 16 residues long. Trimming took off 2 bases at V and 7 bases at J, with 17 bases between the two ends. The DNA of the CDR3 is TGTGCCAGCAGTTACGGGGGGCTCGGGTTTAACGGGGAGCTGTTTTTT. As protein: CASSYGGLGFNGELFF.

This clonotype was picked up a small number of times. The rearrangement links TRBV27 to TRBJ1-5; D possibly corresponds to TRBD1 (6 bases). V was trimmed by 4 bases and J by 3 bases, leaving 13 bases between them. The germline CDR1 and CDR2 sequences are MNHEY and SMNVEV (reference sequence). This CDR3 spans 15 amino acids. The CDR3 DNA sequence: TGTGCCAGCAGTTCAACAGGGTTATACAATCAGCCCCAGCATTTT. Translating gives CASSSTGLYNQPQHF.

This clonotype was found a few times. The V gene is TRBV20-1, the J gene TRBJ2-7, with a tentative D call TRBD1 (6 bases). Trimming removed 3 bases from V and 4 bases from J, with 10 bases in between. Germline V gene sequence: CDR1 DFQATT, CDR2 SNEGSKA (reference sequence). The CDR3 spans 12 residues. The CDR3 protein is CSAREQGYEQYF. The CDR3 DNA reads as TGCAGTGCTAGGGAACAGGGATACGAGCAGTACTTC.